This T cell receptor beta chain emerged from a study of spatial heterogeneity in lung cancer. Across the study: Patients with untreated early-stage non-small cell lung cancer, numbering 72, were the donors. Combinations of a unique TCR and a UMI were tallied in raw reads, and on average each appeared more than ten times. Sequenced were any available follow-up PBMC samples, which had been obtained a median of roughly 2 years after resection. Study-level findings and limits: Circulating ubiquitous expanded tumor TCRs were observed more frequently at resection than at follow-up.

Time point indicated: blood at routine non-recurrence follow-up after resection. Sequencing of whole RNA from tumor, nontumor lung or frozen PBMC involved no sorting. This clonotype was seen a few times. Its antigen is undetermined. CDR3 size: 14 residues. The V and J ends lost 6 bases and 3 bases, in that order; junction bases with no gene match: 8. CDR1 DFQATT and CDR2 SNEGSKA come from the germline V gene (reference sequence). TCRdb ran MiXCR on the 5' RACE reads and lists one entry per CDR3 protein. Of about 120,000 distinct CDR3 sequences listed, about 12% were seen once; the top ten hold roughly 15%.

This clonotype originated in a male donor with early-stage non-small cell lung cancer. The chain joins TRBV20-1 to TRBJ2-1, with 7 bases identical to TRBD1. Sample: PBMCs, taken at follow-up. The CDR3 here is CSAQDRVGYNEQFF. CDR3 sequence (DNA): TGCAGTGCGCAAGACAGGGTTGGCTACAATGAGCAGTTCTTC.